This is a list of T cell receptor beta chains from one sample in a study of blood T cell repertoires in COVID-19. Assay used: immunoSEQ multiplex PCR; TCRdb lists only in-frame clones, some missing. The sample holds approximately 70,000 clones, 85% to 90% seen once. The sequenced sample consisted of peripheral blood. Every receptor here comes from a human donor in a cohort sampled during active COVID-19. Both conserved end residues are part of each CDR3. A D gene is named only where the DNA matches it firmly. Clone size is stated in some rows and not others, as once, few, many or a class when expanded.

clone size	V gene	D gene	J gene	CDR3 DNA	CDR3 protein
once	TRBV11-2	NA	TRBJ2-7	TGTGCCAGCAGCTTACAGTTGTACGAGCAGTACTTC	CASSLQLYEQYF
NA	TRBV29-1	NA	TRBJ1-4	TGCAGCGTTGAATTCGGAACTAATGAAAAACTGTTTTTT	CSVEFGTNEKLFF
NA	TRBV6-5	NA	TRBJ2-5	TGTGCCAGCAGGGGAGAGGGAGTGAGGCGGGAGACCCAGTACTTC	CASRGEGVRRETQYF
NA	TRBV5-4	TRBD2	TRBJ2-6	TGTGCCAGCAGCGGGGGGACTAGCGGGAGGACCCCTGGGGCCAACGTCCTGACTTTC	CASSGGTSGRTPGANVLTF
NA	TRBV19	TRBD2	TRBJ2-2	TGTGCCAGTATCGGCCTAGCGGGATCGGGCGGGGAGCTGTTTTTT	CASIGLAGSGGELFF
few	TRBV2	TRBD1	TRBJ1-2	TGTGCCAGCAGATCCGGACAGGGCAGCGATGGCTACACCTTC	CASRSGQGSDGYTF
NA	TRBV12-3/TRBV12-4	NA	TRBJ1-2	TGTGCCAGCAGTTTAGAAGGGGCCGGGGGCTACACCTTC	CASSLEGAGGYTF
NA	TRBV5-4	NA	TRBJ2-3	TGTGCCAGCAGCCTCCTGACAGGCACAGATACGCAGTATTTT	CASSLLTGTDTQYF
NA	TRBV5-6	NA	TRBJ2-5	TGTGCCAGCAGCATGACAGGAAAAGAGACCCAGTACTTC	CASSMTGKETQYF
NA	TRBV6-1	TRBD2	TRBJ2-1	TGTGCCAGCAGTGAAAGGCTAGCGGGGGAGGGGAGCTCCTACAATGAGCAGTTCTTC	CASSERLAGEGSSYNEQFF
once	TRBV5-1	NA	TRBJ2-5	TGCGCCAGCGCGGACACAAGGCAAGAGACCCAGTACTTC	CASADTRQETQYF
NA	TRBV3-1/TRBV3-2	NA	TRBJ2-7	TGTGCCAGCAGCCCGGTGACAGGATCCACCTACGAGCAGTACTTC	CASSPVTGSTYEQYF
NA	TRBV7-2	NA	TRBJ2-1	TGTGCCAGCAGCTTCGTGGGGAGCACAGTTGAGCAGTTCTTC	CASSFVGSTVEQFF
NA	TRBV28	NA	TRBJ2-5	TGTGCCAGCAGTTTACCAGCGCTGGAGACCCAGTACTTC	CASSLPALETQYF
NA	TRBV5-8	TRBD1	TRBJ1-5	TGTGCCAGCAGCCCCCGGACAGGGTCCAATCAGCCCCAGCATTTT	CASSPRTGSNQPQHF
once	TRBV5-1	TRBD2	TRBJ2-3	TGCGCCAGCAGCTTTATTAGCGGGAGTGAAGATACGCAGTATTTT	CASSFISGSEDTQYF
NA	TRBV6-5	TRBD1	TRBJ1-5	TGTGCCAGCAGAGTTGACAGGGCCTCCGAGCCCCAGCATTTT	CASRVDRASEPQHF
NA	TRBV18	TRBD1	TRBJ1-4	TGTGCCAGCTCACCACCTGGGACAGCCCCTAATGAAAAACTGTTTTTT	CASSPPGTAPNEKLFF
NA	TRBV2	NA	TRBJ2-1	TGTGCCACCGCTCGGGAGATATCCTACAATGAGCAGTTCTTC	CATAREISYNEQFF
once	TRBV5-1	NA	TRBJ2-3	TGCGCCAGCGCGACAGGTCCGACTACAGCCTTAACCCCCCCAGATACGCAGTATTTT	CASATGPTTALTPPDTQYF
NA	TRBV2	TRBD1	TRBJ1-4	TGTGCCAGCAGCCAAACTGGACAGGGATATGAAAAACTGTTTTTT	CASSQTGQGYEKLFF
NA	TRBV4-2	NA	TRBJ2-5	TGTGCCAGCAGCCCCCAACAGGGAGAGACCCAGTACTTC	CASSPQQGETQYF
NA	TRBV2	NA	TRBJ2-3	TGTGGGACCCGGACTTGGGATACGCAGTATTTT	CGTRTWDTQYF
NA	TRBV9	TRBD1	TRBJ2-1	TGTGCCAGCAGCAAGCGGACAGGGGGTCACTACAATGAGCAGTTCTTC	CASSKRTGGHYNEQFF
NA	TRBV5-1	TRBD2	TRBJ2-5	TGCGCCAGCAGGCCGAGGGGGACTAGCGGGAGAGAGACCCAGTACTTC	CASRPRGTSGRETQYF
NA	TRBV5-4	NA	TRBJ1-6	TGTGCCAGCAGCCTCGGACAGATTAATTCACCCCTCCACTTT	CASSLGQINSPLHF
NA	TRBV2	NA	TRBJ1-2	TGTGCCAGCAGTGTTGGGGGCTTTCCTATCTATGGCTACACCTTC	CASSVGGFPIYGYTF
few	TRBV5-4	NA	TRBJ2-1	TGTGCCAGCAGCTCGGGAGGGACAGGGAGAAGATCCTACAATGAGCAGTTCTTC	CASSSGGTGRRSYNEQFF
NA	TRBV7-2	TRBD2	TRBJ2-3	TGTGCCAGCAGCCCGGGGGGGCTTTCTTACACAGATACGCAGTATTTT	CASSPGGLSYTDTQYF
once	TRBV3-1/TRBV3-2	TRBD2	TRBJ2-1	TGTGCCAGCAGCCAAGGTGGGACTAGAGCGGAGTTCTTC	CASSQGGTRAEFF
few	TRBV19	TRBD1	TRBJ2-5	TGTGCCAGTAGTATCGGCAGGGGGCGAGAGACCCAGTACTTC	CASSIGRGRETQYF
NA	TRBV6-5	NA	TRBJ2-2	TGTGCCACCTCCGGCCTAAGGGGGAGCACCGGGGAGCTGTTTTTT	CATSGLRGSTGELFF
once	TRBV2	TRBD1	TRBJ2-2	TGTGCCAGCAGGGGACAGTCTAACACCGGGGAGCTGTTTTTT	CASRGQSNTGELFF
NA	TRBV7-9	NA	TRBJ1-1	TGTGCCAGCAGCTCCTTGACAGGGAACACTGAAGCTTTCTTT	CASSSLTGNTEAFF
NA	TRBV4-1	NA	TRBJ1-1	TGCGCCAGCAGCCAGGTTCCGGGAGCTCCCACTGAAGCTTTCTTT	CASSQVPGAPTEAFF
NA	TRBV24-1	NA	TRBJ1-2	TGTGCCACCAGTGATTTCGGGGGGAACTATGGCTACACCTTC	CATSDFGGNYGYTF
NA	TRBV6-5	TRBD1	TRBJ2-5	TGTGCGCTGGCGGGGGACAGGGGGCAAGAGACCCAGTACTTC	CALAGDRGQETQYF
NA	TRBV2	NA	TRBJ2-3	TGTGCCAGCAGTGAAAATTGGGGCGGGGGCGTCACAGATACGCAGTATTTT	CASSENWGGGVTDTQYF
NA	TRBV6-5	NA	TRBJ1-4	TGTGCCAGCAGCATCAGGGTAGGCGAAAAACTGTTTTTT	CASSIRVGEKLFF
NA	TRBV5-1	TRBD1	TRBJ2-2	TGCGCCAGCAGACAGGGGACAGGCACGTCGAACACCGGGGAGCTGTTTTTT	CASRQGTGTSNTGELFF
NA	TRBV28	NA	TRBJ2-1	TGTGCCAGCAGTCCGTCGGGACAAAGTAATGAGCAGTTCTTC	CASSPSGQSNEQFF
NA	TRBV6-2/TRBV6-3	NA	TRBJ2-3	TGTGCCAGCAGTTACTCAAAACAGAGCTACACAGATACGCAGTATTTT	CASSYSKQSYTDTQYF
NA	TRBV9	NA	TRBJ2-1	TGTGCCAGCAGCGTCGGTTTTCCCAATGAGCAGTTCTTC	CASSVGFPNEQFF
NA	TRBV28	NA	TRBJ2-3	TGTGCCAGCAGTTTAAGTGGAGCCTGGGATACGCAGTATTTT	CASSLSGAWDTQYF
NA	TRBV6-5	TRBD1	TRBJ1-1	TGTGCCAGCAGTCCCCGGGCAGGGGGCACTGAAGCTTTCTTT	CASSPRAGGTEAFF
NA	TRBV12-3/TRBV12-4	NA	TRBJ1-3	TGTGCCAGCAGTAAAGGGGGGGGCATATATTTT	CASSKGGGIYF
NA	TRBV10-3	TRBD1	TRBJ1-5	TGTGCCATCAGTACCGGACAGGGAGCCAATCAGCCCCAGCATTTT	CAISTGQGANQPQHF
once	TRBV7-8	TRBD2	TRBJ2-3	TGTGCCAGCAGCTCGGGGGGGGGCACAGATACGCAGTATTTT	CASSSGGGTDTQYF
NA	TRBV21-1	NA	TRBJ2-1	TGTGCCAGCAGCATCGGGACAGGGAATGTGAATGAGCAGTTCTTC	CASSIGTGNVNEQFF
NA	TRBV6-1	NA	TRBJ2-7	TGTGCCAGCAGTGAAGGTTCGGAGCGCCACGAGCAGTACTTC	CASSEGSERHEQYF